This section outlines one TCR beta chain sequence together with its context. Sequencing was performed with immunoSEQ multiplex PCR; in TCRdb, only in-frame clones are kept and a portion is missing. The repertoire holds 90,000 to 120,000 clones, with about 86% as singletons. This record comes from a study of T cell responses to AZD1222 COVID-19 vaccine. The CDR3 has 12 amino acids. The germline gives CDR1 MNHEY, CDR2 SVGEGT. With 1 base clipped from V and 10 bases from J, the junction kept 2 bases outside the gene matches. The receptor was isolated from an adult in good health. The V call is TRBV6-2 or TRBV6-3, the J call TRBJ1-1, with 8 bases fitting TRBD1. Sample: peripheral blood, taken on day 0 of AZD1222 vaccination. This chain's CDR3 is CASSYFRGRAFF. In DNA form, the CDR3 reads TGTGCCAGCAGTTACTTCAGGGGGCGAGCTTTCTTT.